The 11 T cell receptor beta chains presented below share a single source sample, sequenced in a study of T cells after somatic rescue of genetic block. Libraries were prepared by immunoSEQ multiplex PCR; TCRdb keeps only in-frame clonotypes and omits some of them. The table lists 60,000 to 90,000 clones, approximately 91% of them singletons, with about 3% in the top ten. Specimen: peripheral blood mononuclear cells (PBMCs). The receptors stem from a man younger than 40.

The CDR3 coding sequence is TGTGCCAGCAGTGAAGGGGGACGGTCAACTAATGAAAAACTGTTTTTT. Amino acids: CASSEGGRSTNEKLFF. The chain has TRBV2 and TRBJ1-4; possible D gene TRBD1, 5 bases. V was shortened by 1 base and J by 0 bases, with 9 bases between the two germline ends. Per the germline V gene, CDR1 is SNHLY and CDR2 is FYNNEI. This CDR3 is 16 amino acids long.

This chain uses TRBV11-2 with TRBJ2-7; 8 nucleotides agree with TRBD1. V lost 5 bases to trimming and J lost 4 bases; unmatched junction nucleotides: 10. CDR1 SGHAT and CDR2 FQNNGV come from the germline V gene. This CDR3 has 15 residues. The CDR3 region has the DNA TGTGCCAGCAGCAAACCACCCCGGACAGGGTACGAGCAGTACTTC. Translated, it gives CASSKPPRTGYEQYF.

The chain has TRBV29-1 and TRBJ1-2; the D is unclear. The CDR3 is 12 amino acids. V was clipped by 6 bases and J by 0 bases, with 8 bases between them. In germline, CDR1 is SQVTM, CDR2 ANQGSEA. The CDR3 bases are TGCAGCGTACGGTCCTCTAACTATGGCTACACCTTC. Protein: CSVRSSNYGYTF.

J is TRBJ2-1 and V is TRBV5-1; D gene ambiguous. Germline V gene lookup returns CDR1 SGHRS and CDR2 YFSETQ. With 0 bases removed from V and 6 bases from J, the gap between germline ends came to 7 bases. The CDR3 contains 13 residues. CDR3 loop: CASSLADVNEQFF. The CDR3 DNA sequence: TGCGCCAGCAGCTTGGCTGACGTCAATGAGCAGTTCTTC.

The rearrangement links TRBV28 to TRBJ2-7, with 8 bases identical to TRBD1. Germline loops: CDR1 MDHEN, CDR2 SYDVKM. The CDR3 loop spans 15 amino acids. Losses at the gene ends were 3 bases for V and 0 bases for J; bases not matched to a gene: 4. CDR3 coding DNA: TGTGCCAGCAGTTTGTGGGACAGGAGCTCCTACGAGCAGTACTTC. Translation gives CASSLWDRSSYEQYF.

This clone is a singleton in its sample. Its ends do not fully match the called genes, so a read error is possible. The rearrangement uses TRBV18 and TRBJ1-1; D gene unclear. The germline CDR1 and CDR2 sequences are KGHSH and LQKENI. The CDR3 length is 13 residues. CDR3 region: CASSPPLNTEAFF. CDR3 nucleotides: TGTGCCAGCTCGCCACCTTTGAACACTGAAGCTTTCTTT.

The CDR3 sequence: CASSIVGGNTEAFF. The CDR3 DNA sequence: TGTGCCAGTAGTATAGTGGGGGGGAACACTGAAGCTTTCTTT. The gene calls are TRBV19 and TRBJ1-1, with D tentatively TRBD1 (5 bases). V was trimmed by 1 base and J by 1 base, leaving 7 bases between them. The CDR3 contains 14 residues. The V gene's germline CDR1 is LNHDA and CDR2 SQIVND (reference sequence).

The chain is built from TRBV6-1 and TRBJ2-5; D is possibly TRBD1 (6 bases). The CDR3 is made up of 16 amino acids. Germline V lookup: CDR1 MNHNS, CDR2 SASEGT. V was clipped by 0 bases and J by 5 bases, with 16 bases between them. CDR3 DNA: TGTGCCAGCAGTGAAGCGCTTACAGACAGGTGGGAGACCCAGTACTTC. It codes for CASSEALTDRWETQYF.

CDR3 sequence (DNA): TGTGCCAGCAGCCAAGGATGGGCCATTTCTCAAGAGACCCAGTACTTC. This gives the protein CASSQGWAISQETQYF. The rearrangement uses TRBV14 and TRBJ2-5; unclear D gene. The V end lost 1 base, the J end lost 2 bases, and 14 bases lay between the germline ends. The CDR3 has 16 residues. Germline V gene sequence: CDR1 SGHDN, CDR2 FVKESK.

The genes are TRBV5-4 and TRBJ1-1; the match to TRBD1 covers 11 bases. J gave up 10 bases and V 1 base, and 9 bases lay outside the gene matches. CDR3 length: 15 residues. The germline V gene has CDR1 SGHNT and CDR2 YYREEE (reference sequence). The CDR3 is CASSLTDRGRGRAFF. CDR3 nucleotide sequence: TGTGCCAGCAGCTTGACGGACAGGGGGCGGGGTAGAGCTTTCTTT.

The chain recombines TRBV6-5 with TRBJ1-4, with a tentative D call TRBD1 (5 bases). Trimming removed 6 bases from V and 8 bases from J, with 16 bases in between. From germline, CDR1 is MNHEY and CDR2 SVGAGI. The CDR3 extends over 14 amino acids. The CDR3 here is CASSPLRGTEKLFF. DNA of the CDR3: TGTGCCAGCAGCCCACTCCGCGGGACGGAAAAACTGTTTTTT.